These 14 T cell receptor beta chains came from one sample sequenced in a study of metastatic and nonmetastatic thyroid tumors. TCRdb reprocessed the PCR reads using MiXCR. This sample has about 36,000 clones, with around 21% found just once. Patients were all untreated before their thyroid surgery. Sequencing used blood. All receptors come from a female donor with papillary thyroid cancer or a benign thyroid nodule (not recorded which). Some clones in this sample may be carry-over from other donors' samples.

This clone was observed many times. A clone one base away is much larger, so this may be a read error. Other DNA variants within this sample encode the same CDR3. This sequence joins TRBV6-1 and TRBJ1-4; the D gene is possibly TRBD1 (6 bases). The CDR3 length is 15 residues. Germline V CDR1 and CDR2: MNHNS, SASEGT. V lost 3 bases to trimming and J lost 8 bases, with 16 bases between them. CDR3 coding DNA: TGTGCCAGCAGTGAGGGAGGGGGGTTTGGGGAAAAACTGTTTTTT. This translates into CASSEGGGFGEKLFF.

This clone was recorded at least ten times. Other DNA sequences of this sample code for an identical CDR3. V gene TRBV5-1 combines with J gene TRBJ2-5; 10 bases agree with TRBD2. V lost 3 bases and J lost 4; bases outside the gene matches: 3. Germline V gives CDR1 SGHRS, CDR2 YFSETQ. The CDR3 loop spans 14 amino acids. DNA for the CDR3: TGCGCCAGCAGCTCTAGCGGGAGACTAGAGACCCAGTACTTC. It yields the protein CASSSSGRLETQYF.

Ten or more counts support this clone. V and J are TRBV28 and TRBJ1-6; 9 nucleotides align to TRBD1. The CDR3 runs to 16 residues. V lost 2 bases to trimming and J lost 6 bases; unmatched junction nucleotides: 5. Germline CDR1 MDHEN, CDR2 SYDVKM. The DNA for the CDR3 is TGTGCCAGCAGTTTAGCACAGGGGGCGGGTAATTCACCCCTCCACTTT. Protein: CASSLAQGAGNSPLHF.

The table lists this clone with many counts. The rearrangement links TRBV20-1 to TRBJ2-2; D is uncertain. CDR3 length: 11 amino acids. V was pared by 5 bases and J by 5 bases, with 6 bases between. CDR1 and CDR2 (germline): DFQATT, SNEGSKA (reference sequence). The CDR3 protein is CSASRTGELFF. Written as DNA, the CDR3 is TGCAGTGCTTCGCGTACCGGGGAGCTGTTTTTT.

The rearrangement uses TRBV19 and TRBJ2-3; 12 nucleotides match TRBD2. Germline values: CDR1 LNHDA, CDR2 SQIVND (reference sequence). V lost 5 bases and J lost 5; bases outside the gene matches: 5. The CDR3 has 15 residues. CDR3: CASSLAGGPVDTQYF. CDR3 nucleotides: TGTGCCAGTAGTCTAGCGGGAGGGCCTGTAGATACGCAGTATTTT. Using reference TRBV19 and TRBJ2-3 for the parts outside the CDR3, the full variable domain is DGGITQSPKYLFRKEGQNVTLSCEQNLNHDAMYWYRQDPGQGLRLIYYSQIVNDFQKGDIAEGYSVSREKKESFPLTVTSAQKNPTAFYLCASSLAGGPVDTQYFGPGTRLTVL.

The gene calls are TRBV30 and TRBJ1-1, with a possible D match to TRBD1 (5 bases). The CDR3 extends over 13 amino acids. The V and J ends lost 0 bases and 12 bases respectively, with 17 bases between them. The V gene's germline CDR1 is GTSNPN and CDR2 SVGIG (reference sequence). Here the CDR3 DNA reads TGTGCCTGGAGTGTGACCCCCCGGACACCCCCTTTCTTT. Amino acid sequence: CAWSVTPRTPPFF.

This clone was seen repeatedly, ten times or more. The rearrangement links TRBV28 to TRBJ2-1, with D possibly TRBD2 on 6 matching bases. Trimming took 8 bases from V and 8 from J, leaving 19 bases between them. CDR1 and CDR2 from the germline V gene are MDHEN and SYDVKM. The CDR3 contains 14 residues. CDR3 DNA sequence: TGTGCCAGCGGAACTATTGCGGGAAGGGATGAGCAGTTCTTC. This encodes CASGTIAGRDEQFF.

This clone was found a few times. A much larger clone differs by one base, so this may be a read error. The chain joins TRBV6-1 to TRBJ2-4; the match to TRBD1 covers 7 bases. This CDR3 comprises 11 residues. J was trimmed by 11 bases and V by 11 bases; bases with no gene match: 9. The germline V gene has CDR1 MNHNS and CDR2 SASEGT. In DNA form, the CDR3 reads TGTGCCGGCAAACAGGGGAATTTTCAGTACTTC. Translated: CAGKQGNFQYF.

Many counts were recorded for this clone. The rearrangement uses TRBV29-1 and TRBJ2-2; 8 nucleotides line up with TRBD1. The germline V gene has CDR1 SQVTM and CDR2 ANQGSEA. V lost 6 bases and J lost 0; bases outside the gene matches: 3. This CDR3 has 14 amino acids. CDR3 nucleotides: TGCAGCGTAGGACAGGGAGCGAACACCGGGGAGCTGTTTTTT. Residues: CSVGQGANTGELFF.

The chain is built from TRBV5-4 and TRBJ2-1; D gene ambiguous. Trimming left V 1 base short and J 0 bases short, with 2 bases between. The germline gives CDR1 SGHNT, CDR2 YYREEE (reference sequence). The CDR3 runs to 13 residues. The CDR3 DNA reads TGTGCCAGCAGCTTGAGCTCCTACAATGAGCAGTTCTTC. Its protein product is CASSLSSYNEQFF. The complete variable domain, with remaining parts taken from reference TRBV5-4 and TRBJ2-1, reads ETGVTQSPTHLIKTRGQQVTLRCSSQSGHNTVSWYQQALGQGPQFIFQYYREEENGRGNFPPRFSGLQFPNYSSELNVNALELDDSALYLCASSLSSYNEQFFGPGTRLTVL.

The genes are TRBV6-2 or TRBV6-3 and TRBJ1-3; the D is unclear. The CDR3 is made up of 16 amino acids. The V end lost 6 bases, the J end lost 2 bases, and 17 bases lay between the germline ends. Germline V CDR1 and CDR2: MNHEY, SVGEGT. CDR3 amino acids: CASSHQRSGAGNTIYF. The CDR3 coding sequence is TGTGCCAGCAGCCACCAGAGGTCTGGCGCTGGAAACACCATATATTTT.

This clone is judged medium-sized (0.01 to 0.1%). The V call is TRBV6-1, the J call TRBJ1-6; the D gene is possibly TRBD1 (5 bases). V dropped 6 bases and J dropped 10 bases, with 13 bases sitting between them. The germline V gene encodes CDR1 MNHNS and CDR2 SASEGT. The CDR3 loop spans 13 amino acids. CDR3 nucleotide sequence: TGTGCCAGCAGCGAGGGGATAAGGTCACCCCTCCACTTT. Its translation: CASSEGIRSPLHF.

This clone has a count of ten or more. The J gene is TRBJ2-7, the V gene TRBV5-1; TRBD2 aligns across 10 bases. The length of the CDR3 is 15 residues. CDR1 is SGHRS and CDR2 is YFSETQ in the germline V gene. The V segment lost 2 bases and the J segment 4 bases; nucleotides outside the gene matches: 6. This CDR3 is CASSLYGTSEYEQYF. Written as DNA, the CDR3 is TGCGCCAGCAGCTTATACGGGACTAGCGAGTACGAGCAGTACTTC.

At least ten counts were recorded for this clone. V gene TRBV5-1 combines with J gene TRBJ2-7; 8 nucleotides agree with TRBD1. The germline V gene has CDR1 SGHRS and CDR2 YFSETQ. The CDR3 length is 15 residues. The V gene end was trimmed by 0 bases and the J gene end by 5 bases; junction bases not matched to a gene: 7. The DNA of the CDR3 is TGCGCCAGCAGCTTGGTTACTGGACAGGGTCACGAGCAGTACTTC. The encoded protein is CASSLVTGQGHEQYF.